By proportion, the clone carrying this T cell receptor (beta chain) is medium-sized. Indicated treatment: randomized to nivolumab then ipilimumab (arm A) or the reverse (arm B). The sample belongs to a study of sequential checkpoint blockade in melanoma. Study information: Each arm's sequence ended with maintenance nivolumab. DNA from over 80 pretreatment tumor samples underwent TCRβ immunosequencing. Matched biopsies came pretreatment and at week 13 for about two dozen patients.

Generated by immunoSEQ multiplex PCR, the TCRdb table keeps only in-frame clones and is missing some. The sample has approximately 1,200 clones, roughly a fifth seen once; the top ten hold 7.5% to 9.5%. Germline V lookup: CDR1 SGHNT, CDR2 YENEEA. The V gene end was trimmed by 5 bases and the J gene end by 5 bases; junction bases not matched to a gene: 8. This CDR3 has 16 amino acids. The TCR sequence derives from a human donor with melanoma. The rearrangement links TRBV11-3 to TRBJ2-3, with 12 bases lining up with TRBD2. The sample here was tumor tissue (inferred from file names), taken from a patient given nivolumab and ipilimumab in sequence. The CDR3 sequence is CASSHLAGGPKDTQYF. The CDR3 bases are TGTGCCAGCAGCCATCTAGCGGGAGGGCCTAAAGATACGCAGTATTTT.